The TCR beta chain under discussion was sequenced for a study of regulatory T cells in long-lasting Graves disease (dated by TCRdb to about 2021). Study-level background: In the newly diagnosed Graves' disease group, patients had been taking antithyroid drugs for less than 3 months. The study was registered as a clinical trial and conducted in China. A total of around 35 samples underwent TCR sequencing, from about 13 patients with persistent Graves' disease and 20 or so patients with newly diagnosed Graves' disease. Peripheral blood TCR sequencing and RNA sequencing compared persistent Graves' disease patients with newly diagnosed Graves' disease patients.

Per the germline V gene, MDHEN is the CDR1 and SYDVKM is the CDR2. V and J lose 3 bases and 2 bases, and a span of 11 bases separates them. From cysteine to phenylalanine, the CDR3 is 14 amino acids long. The sequence is cut down to CDR3 DNA, 42 bases in frame from base 1. The library was made by multiplex PCR. Data came from an Illumina HiSeq 4000. To build TCR beta libraries, CDR3 regions were amplified by Arm-PCR using iRepertoire HTBI primers. Before sequencing, the PCR products went through gel purification. The paper's processing steps were these. A total of around 66 TRBV and some 15 TRBJ segments were identified across samples and were used for gene usage analysis of CDR3 amino acid clonotypes. Filtered high-quality paired reads were merged into contigs using COPE and FqMerger. Contigs were aligned with BLAST to IMGT TRBV, TRBD and TRBJ reference genes, and CDR3 was defined per IMGT. Any clonotype with a frequency above 0.1% was classified as a highly expanded clone. Repertoire diversity was measured by Shannon entropy, and V-J evenness by the Gini coefficient. A clonotype was considered public if more than one individual shared it. TCRdb itself trimmed the public reads at Q25 with fastp, ran MiXCR and retained productive beta chains. For every CDR3 protein sequence, its rows merge into one entry that carries the most common genes and DNA. TCRdb's processing, not the authors' own work, is the source of the V and J calls. Recorded for this sample are around 450,000 distinct CDR3 sequences; 14% to 15% of them occurred a single time. The ten largest clones capture approximately 15% of the sample.

Paper-wide results and their limitations: Patients with persistent disease shared more public clonotypes (about 2,500) than newly diagnosed patients did (966). Compared with newly diagnosed patients, patients with persistent Graves' disease had lower TCR Shannon entropy and fewer highly expanded clones, which suggests clonal expansion. The authors noted that the small sample size was a limitation that may lower accuracy. TRBV28, TRBJ1-2 and TRBJ2-5 were preferentially used in persistent disease, while TRBV20-1 and TRBJ2-1 were favored in newly diagnosed disease. Sequencing and analysis were restricted to the TCR beta chain. Only peripheral blood was studied, because thyroid tissue, the primary lesion, was inaccessible.

The sample holds many counts of this clonotype. What antigen it recognizes has not been identified. No base quality values were provided; no much bigger clone lies one nucleotide off. The time point label for this specimen denotes: newly diagnosed GD, antithyroid drugs for less than 3 months. RNA was extracted from PBMCs in TRIzol for both TCR sequencing and RNA sequencing. The diagnosis of Graves' disease followed American Thyroid Association guidelines. The patients came from an endocrinology department in Xi'an, China. From each patient, about 9 milliliters of peripheral blood was collected into an EDTA anticoagulant tube. Ficoll Paque Plus density gradient separation was used to isolate PBMCs, and no further T cell sorting was performed. An Agilent 2100 Bioanalyzer and agarose gel were used to check RNA quality, and a NanoDrop 2000 was used to measure RNA concentration. These data are also associated with another study on T cells in Graves' hyperthyroidism and ophthalmopathy. As that second study puts it: Stable Graves' hyperthyroidism was defined as the absence of progression to ophthalmopathy over 18 months of follow-up. Hyperthyroidism patients were newly diagnosed, had a disease duration of under 2 months, and were aged 18 to 65 years. Exclusion was applied to patients with uncontrolled infections, other autoimmune diseases, pregnancy or lactation. Diagnoses were based on clinical symptoms, serum thyroxine and TRAb, thyroid ultrasound and orbital computed tomography. For the first round of RT-PCR on the TCR CDR3, the HTBI primer set was used together with the Qiagen OneStep RT-PCR kit. Most expanded thyroid clonotypes (frequency above 0.001) were also found in blood, which suggests that blood repertoires may mirror thyroid immune responses. In cross-validation, a model built on a 13 V-J signature told ophthalmopathy apart from stable hyperthyroidism with 85% to 90% sensitivity and roughly 81% specificity, and in testing the same model reached 80%/75%. In validation, the model predicted progression to ophthalmopathy with approximately 71% sensitivity and around 72% specificity, a median of 6.5 months before onset. To identify TCR V-J signatures that set the groups apart, the researchers used a discovery cohort of about a hundred patients, made up of approximately 43 with Graves' ophthalmopathy and approximately 57 with stable Graves' hyperthyroidism. An independent validation cohort of 18 to 20 hyperthyroidism patients and about 16 patients who later progressed to ophthalmopathy tested prospective prediction of ophthalmopathy. The 100 discovery patients were divided at random into training and test sets in a 7:3 ratio. In about 6 Graves' hyperthyroidism patients, the study also compared T-cell repertoires from thyroid tissue with T-cell repertoires from blood. After sampling, hyperthyroidism patients received methimazole starting at 30 mg daily, and ophthalmopathy patients received high-dose intravenous methylprednisolone. A second multiplex PCR round built the libraries, followed by size selection and purification. Libraries were sequenced paired-end with 100 bp reads on an Illumina HiSeq2000. SOAPnuke was used to process the raw data, removing reads that contained adapters or uncalled bases, had a mean Phred below 15, or lacked an exact match to the constant primer or identifier. COPE v1.2.5 was used to merge the high-quality paired reads, and each unique nucleotide sequence was defined as a clonotype. Clonotypes were aligned to IMGT TRBV, TRBD and TRBJ reference segments using MiTCR v1.1. The analysis included only V-J combinations with a frequency above 0.0001, which together covered 99% to 99.2% of the repertoires. The TCS score was defined as the ratio of F50 (clonal expansion) to E x V (chaos), calculated using BLOSUM62-based TCRdist between CDR3 peptides within each V-J. Welch's t-statistics and random forest reduced 500 to 650 V-J features to 10 to 15, which were used in a naive Bayes classifier (R e1071). Sample size was not statistically predetermined, and investigators were not blinded to group allocation. TCR Vbeta CDR3 sequencing of 120 to 150 peripheral blood samples (fewer than 45 ophthalmopathy, some 75 hyperthyroidism and around 17 progressor patients) is reported in the paper.

The sample in question was peripheral blood mononuclear cells (PBMCs), obtained at new diagnosis, from a patient treated with antithyroid drugs. The TCR sequence derives from a woman aged 25 to 39 with Graves disease. Donor details come from another sample of the same person, matched by shared clones. The chain employs TRBV28 and TRBJ2-7; a confident D gene designation cannot be given. Here is the DNA: TGTGCCAGCAGTTTGGAAATAGGGACCTACGAGCAGTACTTC. Translated, it reads CASSLEIGTYEQYF.